The sequence of this T cell receptor beta chain was determined in a study of Ad26.COV2.S vaccination and SARS-CoV-2 variants. Study findings and constraints: Reportedly, spike-specific CD8+ and CD4+ T cell responses achieved substantial breadth once vaccination had taken place. Vaccinated and placebo-treated recipients had similar non-spike TCR breadth. Relative to placebo recipients, vaccine recipients exhibited elevated spike-specific TCR breadth.

Some clones are missing from TCRdb's copy, which holds only in-frame ones; the method was immunoSEQ multiplex PCR. Among about 680,000 clones listed, roughly 90% were seen once. Documented treatment: about 20 received Ad26.COV2.S at low or high dose, single or two shots; several received placebo; per-sample allocation not given. The investigators took samples on day 63 after the first vaccine or placebo injection. Trimming removed 2 bases from V and 7 bases from J, with 11 bases in between. Germline V gives CDR1 GTSNPN, CDR2 SVGIG (reference sequence). This CDR3 contains 13 residues. As concerns this clone: Its antigen is undetermined.

Material: peripheral blood, obtained in a trial of Ad26.COV2.S vaccine versus placebo. This receptor was obtained from a person aged 18-65 years who received the Ad26.COV2.S COVID-19 vaccine or a placebo. V and J are TRBV30 and TRBJ1-4; a weak D match, TRBD1 (5 bases). The CDR3 coding sequence is TGTGCCTGGAGTCCTCAGGGCGGTGAAAAACTGTTTTTT. Its translation is CAWSPQGGEKLFF.